The 26 T cell receptor beta chains given below trace back to one sample, sequenced in a study of human T cells and chemical hapten exposure. TCRdb recomputed calls from the RACE reads with MiXCR, one row per CDR3 protein. The table lists tens of thousands of distinct CDR3 sequences, 9.3% of them singletons. Regarding time point: patch test 1, 2 weeks after DPC sensitization. The treatment denotes: therapeutic diphenylcyclopropenone sensitization with weekly scalp DPC. The sequencing here drew on whole blood, taken in connection with sensitization to the hapten diphenylcyclopropenone (DPC). These receptors came from a woman in her thirties or forties with alopecia areata. Some clones in this sample may be carry-over from other donors' samples.

Of note for this clonotype: A much larger clone lies a single base off, so this may be a read error. J is TRBJ1-1 and V is TRBV5-5; D gene unclear. With 0 bases removed from V and 1 base from J, the gap between germline ends came to 7 bases. Germline CDR1 reads SGHKS; CDR2 reads YYEKEE (reference sequence). The CDR3 runs 14 residues. CDR3 in amino acids: CASSLGLANTEAFF. The CDR3 DNA is TGTGCCAGCAGCTTGGGATTAGCGAACACTGAAGCTTTCTTT.

This clonotype was seen a few times. V is TRBV3-1 and J is TRBJ2-6; D is unresolved. The CDR3 runs to 16 residues. Germline V gene lookup returns CDR1 LGHDT and CDR2 YNNKEL (reference sequence). V shed 1 base and J shed 0 bases, with 7 bases lying between them. The CDR3 protein is CASSQAPFSGANVLTF. The CDR3 bases are TGTGCCAGCAGCCAAGCTCCATTCTCTGGGGCCAACGTCCTGACTTTC.

This clonotype came up many times. This chain joins TRBV6-4 and TRBJ2-7; D gene uncertain. Germline CDR1 MRHNA, CDR2 SNTAGT. CDR3 length: 13 amino acids. Trimming cost V 2 bases and J 3 bases, with 8 bases left between them. For the CDR3, the DNA is TGTGCCAGCAGTGACACAAACAGCTACGAGCAGTACTTC. As protein: CASSDTNSYEQYF.

This clonotype was seen at least ten times. This chain links TRBV29-1 with TRBJ2-5, with a tentative D call TRBD2 (6 bases). Germline V gene lookup returns CDR1 SQVTM and CDR2 ANQGSEA. V was clipped by 4 bases and J by 2 bases, with 14 bases between them. There are 14 residues in the CDR3. The CDR3 bases are TGCAGCGTTGCCGGAGGGACTCCACAAGAGACCCAGTACTTC. This translates into CSVAGGTPQETQYF.

In this sample, this clonotype turned up many times. The chain links TRBV29-1 to TRBJ2-7; D unclear. The CDR3 spans 10 residues. The V gene lost 7 bases and the J gene lost 9 bases, with 13 bases spanning the gap. The germline gives CDR1 SQVTM, CDR2 ANQGSEA. The CDR3 DNA reads as TGCAGCGGCCCTTGGAGAGGGCAGTACTTC. This sequence encodes CSGPWRGQYF.

This clonotype was counted a few times. The rearrangement uses TRBV20-1 and TRBJ2-7, with D possibly TRBD1 on 6 matching bases. Germline V CDR1 and CDR2: DFQATT, SNEGSKA (reference sequence). V lost 5 bases and J 2 bases, leaving 10 bases between the germline ends. CDR3 length equals 12 residues. CDR3 sequence reads: CSAGTTAYEQYF. In DNA, the CDR3 is TGCAGTGCTGGGACAACAGCCTACGAGCAGTACTTC.

This clonotype has a count of ten or more. The chain couples TRBV9 to TRBJ2-1, with D possibly matching TRBD2 (7 bases). The germline CDR1 and CDR2 sequences are SGDLS and YYNGEE. The CDR3 consists of 15 residues. The V and J ends lost 0 bases and 4 bases respectively, with 11 bases between them. The CDR3 reads CASSVGGGAYNEQFF. DNA of the CDR3: TGTGCCAGCAGCGTAGGAGGGGGGGCTTACAATGAGCAGTTCTTC.

This clonotype came up many times. V gene TRBV18 combines with J gene TRBJ1-1; D possibly corresponds to TRBD1 (6 bases). This CDR3 spans 12 amino acids. Looked up from germline, CDR1 is KGHSH and CDR2 is LQKENI. V lost 6 bases, J lost 5 bases, and 10 bases lay in between. The CDR3 sequence is CASSGQLTEAFF. The CDR3, as DNA: TGTGCCAGCTCTGGACAGCTTACTGAAGCTTTCTTT.

This clonotype was counted ten times or more. V gene TRBV20-1 combines with J gene TRBJ2-7; TRBD1 matches at 7 bases. CDR1 is DFQATT and CDR2 is SNEGSKA in the germline V gene (reference sequence). The CDR3 spans 15 residues. V lost 2 bases and J lost 1; bases outside the gene matches: 8. The CDR3 is CSARKTGSRSYEQYF. The CDR3 DNA follows: TGCAGTGCTAGAAAGACAGGGAGTCGGTCCTACGAGCAGTACTTC.

This clonotype was recorded many times. The chain uses TRBV5-6 and TRBJ1-5; possibly TRBD1 for D (5 bases). Per the germline V gene, CDR1 is SGHDT and CDR2 is YYEEEE. Trimming cost V 0 bases and J 5 bases, with 6 bases left between them. CDR3 size: 13 residues. The CDR3 DNA reads as TGTGCCAGCAGCTTGGTGGGGGATCAGCCCCAGCATTTT. Translation gives CASSLVGDQPQHF.

This clonotype was recorded at least ten times. The V and J genes are TRBV7-2 and TRBJ1-2; 9 bases fit TRBD1. CDR1 and CDR2 from the germline V gene are SGHTA and FQGNSA. V trimming: 6 bases; J trimming: 4 bases; junction bases outside the gene matches: 3. This CDR3 has 13 residues. The CDR3 nucleotides read TGTGCCAGCAGTCTGGACAGGGGCTATGGCTACACCTTC. It codes for CASSLDRGYGYTF. The variable domain in full, with the rest retrieved from reference TRBV7-2 and TRBJ1-2, is GAGVSQSPSNKVTEKGKDVELRCDPISGHTALYWYRQSLGQGLEFLIYFQGNSAPDKSGLPSDRFSAERTGGSVSTLTIQRTQQEDSAVYLCASSLDRGYGYTFGSGTRLTVV.

This clonotype was observed at least ten times. DNA for the CDR3: TGTGCCAGCAGCTTAGCGCTGGTCAATGATGAGCAGTTCTTC. Encoded protein: CASSLALVNDEQFF. The chain has TRBV7-2 and TRBJ2-1; D is uncertain. Trimming removed 0 bases from V and 8 bases from J, with 11 bases in between. Germline CDR1 and CDR2: SGHTA and FQGNSA. The CDR3 totals 14 residues. The whole variable domain, filled in from reference TRBV7-2 and TRBJ2-1, reads GAGVSQSPSNKVTEKGKDVELRCDPISGHTALYWYRQSLGQGLEFLIYFQGNSAPDKSGLPSDRFSAERTGGSVSTLTIQRTQQEDSAVYLCASSLALVNDEQFFGPGTRLTVL.

The gene calls are TRBV29-1 and TRBJ1-2; TRBD1 might be the D (5 bases). The CDR3 length is 12 residues. CDR1 and CDR2 (germline): SQVTM, ANQGSEA. With 4 bases removed from V and 6 bases from J, the gap between germline ends came to 12 bases. The CDR3 is CSVAGAGHGYTF. CDR3 sequence (DNA): TGCAGCGTTGCCGGGGCAGGGCATGGCTACACCTTC. The full variable domain, its missing parts supplied by reference TRBV29-1 and TRBJ1-2, is SAVISQKPSRDICQRGTSLTIQCQVDSQVTMMFWYRQQPGQSLTLIATANQGSEATYESGFVIDKFPISRPNLTFSTLTVSNMSPEDSSIYLCSVAGAGHGYTFGSGTRLTVV.

This clonotype was detected ten times or more. The V gene is TRBV29-1, the J gene TRBJ2-3, with 9 positions matching TRBD2. Trimming cost V 4 bases and J 5 bases; bases outside gene matches: 7. There are 14 residues in the CDR3. The germline V gene encodes CDR1 SQVTM and CDR2 ANQGSEA. The CDR3 spells CSVGPSGVGDTQYF. CDR3 DNA: TGCAGCGTTGGGCCTAGCGGGGTAGGAGATACGCAGTATTTT.

This clonotype was counted ten times or more. The chain joins TRBV6-5 to TRBJ1-5, with D possibly being TRBD1 (6 bases). Germline V gives CDR1 MNHEY, CDR2 SVGAGI. Trimming took 6 bases from V and 7 from J, leaving 13 bases between them. The CDR3 sequence is 13 residues long. As DNA, the CDR3 is TGTGCCAGCAGGCCGGGACATGGGCAGCCCCAGCATTTT. Encoded protein: CASRPGHGQPQHF.

V is TRBV7-9 and J is TRBJ2-7, with D possibly TRBD2 on 6 matching bases. Germline values: CDR1 SEHNR, CDR2 FQNEAQ (reference sequence). The CDR3 totals 14 residues. Trimming pared 8 bases from V and 3 bases from J, leaving 17 bases between. The DNA of the CDR3 is TGTGCCAGCCAGGCGGGAAATGATGTCTACGAGCAGTACTTC. Its translation is CASQAGNDVYEQYF.

The chain has TRBV11-3 and TRBJ2-7, with D possibly matching TRBD2 (5 bases). V shed 5 bases and J shed 5 bases, with 13 bases lying between them. CDR1 is SGHNT, CDR2 YENEEA, per germline. This CDR3 is 13 amino acids long. CDR3 DNA sequence: TGTGCCAGCAGCGGCGCGGGCGGCGACGAGCAGTACTTC. Translated, it gives CASSGAGGDEQYF.

The table lists this clonotype with many counts. V usage is TRBV5-6 and J usage is TRBJ1-6, with 7 bases lining up with TRBD1. Unmatched junction bases numbered 15, after V lost 5 bases and J lost 10 bases. CDR1 is SGHDT, CDR2 YYEEEE, per germline. The CDR3 length is 16 residues. The chain's CDR3 is CASSQRRQGSYSPLHF. CDR3 sequence (DNA): TGTGCCAGCAGTCAGAGGAGACAGGGATCGTACTCACCCCTCCACTTT.

This clonotype appeared many times. The chain is built from TRBV12-3 or TRBV12-4 and TRBJ2-3, with 12 nucleotides matching TRBD2. The CDR3 runs 15 residues. V dropped 5 bases and J dropped 4; count of bases not matched to a gene: 4. The CDR3 loop reads CASSTSGGLADTQYF. The CDR3 DNA follows: TGTGCCAGCAGTACTAGCGGGGGGTTAGCAGATACGCAGTATTTT.

This clonotype showed up many times. The chain employs TRBV9 and TRBJ1-2; D call uncertain. CDR1 SGDLS and CDR2 YYNGEE come from the germline V gene. V lost 0 bases and J 4 bases, leaving 10 bases between the germline ends. CDR3 length: 14 amino acids. The CDR3 DNA is TGTGCCAGCAGCGTAGTTAGCAGGTCCTATGGCTACACCTTC. Encoded protein: CASSVVSRSYGYTF.

This rearrangement joins TRBV5-1 to TRBJ1-2; no reliable D call. Germline values: CDR1 SGHRS, CDR2 YFSETQ. V shed 2 bases and J shed 2 bases, with 10 bases lying between them. The CDR3 spans 14 residues. CDR3 protein: CASSFRTGNYGYTF. The DNA for the CDR3 is TGCGCCAGCAGCTTCCGGACGGGGAACTATGGCTACACCTTC.

The sample holds a few counts of this clonotype. The chain carries TRBV3-1 and TRBJ1-1; D is possibly TRBD1 (6 bases). From germline, CDR1 is LGHDT and CDR2 YNNKEL (reference sequence). CDR3 length: 14 amino acids. Between the trimmed V and J ends, which lost 4 bases and 5 bases, there was a span of 14 bases. As DNA, the CDR3 is TGTGCCAGCAGCCCTAAGATGAGGGGGACTGAAGCTTTCTTT. This translates into CASSPKMRGTEAFF.

This clonotype was observed many times. This rearrangement joins TRBV29-1 to TRBJ2-5, with 12 bases aligning to TRBD2. CDR3 length: 15 residues. Germline CDR1 reads SQVTM; CDR2 reads ANQGSEA. Unmatched junction bases numbered 5, after V lost 6 bases and J lost 0 bases. The CDR3 DNA reads TGCAGCGTGCTTTGGACTAGCGGGGACCAAGAGACCCAGTACTTC. Protein: CSVLWTSGDQETQYF.

The V and J genes are TRBV12-3 or TRBV12-4 and TRBJ1-2; 8 bases are shared with TRBD1. This CDR3 is 13 amino acids long. V shed 7 bases, J shed 8 bases, and the junction held 9 bases outside the gene matches. In DNA, the CDR3 is TGTGCCAGCACGCAGGGGGCTAACTTAGGCTACACCTTC. Its translation is CASTQGANLGYTF.

V and J are TRBV29-1 and TRBJ1-1, with D uncertain. V was clipped by 2 bases and J by 2 bases, with 6 bases between them. This CDR3 is built from 12 residues. CDR1 is SQVTM and CDR2 is ANQGSEA in the germline V gene. The CDR3 is CSVETDNTEAFF. CDR3 DNA: TGCAGCGTTGAAACAGATAACACTGAAGCTTTCTTT. Variable domain in full (rest from reference TRBV29-1 and TRBJ1-1): SAVISQKPSRDICQRGTSLTIQCQVDSQVTMMFWYRQQPGQSLTLIATANQGSEATYESGFVIDKFPISRPNLTFSTLTVSNMSPEDSSIYLCSVETDNTEAFFGQGTRLTVV.

This clonotype was observed many times. The chain is built from TRBV28 and TRBJ2-7; tentatively, D is TRBD1 (5 bases). CDR1 is MDHEN, CDR2 SYDVKM, per germline. This CDR3 has 14 residues. The V end was cut by 3 bases, the J end by 2 bases, with 11 bases between. The DNA of the CDR3 is TGTGCCAGCAGTTTTGGGGCACAACCCTACGAGCAGTACTTC. It translates to CASSFGAQPYEQYF.